This T cell receptor beta chain stems from a study of blood T cell repertoires in COVID-19. Study-level information: Spain, Italy and the United States supplied samples that represented acute and convalescent COVID-19. In each case, the material was cDNA or gDNA derived from T cells, B-cell-depleted T cells, or PBMCs.

Germline V gives CDR1 SQVTM, CDR2 ANQGSEA. V was pared by 7 bases and J by 5 bases, with 17 bases between. CDR3 size: 13 residues. Original data processing: Amplification of reference gene primers provided the estimated nucleated cell counts. Repertoires were generated with immunoSEQ multiplex PCR, while TCRdb's copy carries only in-frame clones and drops some. V, J and clone size are taken as reported in that table, and D and trimming were inferred from the DNA itself. The sample records a few hundred thousand clones, roughly 84% being singletons. The TCR sequence derives from a woman aged 35 to 49 who had recovered from COVID-19. The chain couples TRBV29-1 to TRBJ1-2, with D possibly TRBD1 on 6 matching bases. Sequencing was carried out using peripheral blood. The CDR3 DNA follows: TGCAGCGCTGTGGACAGAAAGGTTTATGGCTACACCTTC. The encoded protein is CSAVDRKVYGYTF.